This TCR beta chain comes out of a study of blood T cell repertoires in COVID-19 (dated by TCRdb to between 2020 and 2021). Looking at the study overall: Samples from collaborators originated in the United States, Italy and Spain and spanned both the acute and convalescent phases of COVID-19. The prospective study material was composed of cDNA or gDNA derived from T cells, B-cell-depleted T cells, or PBMCs. The dataset comprised deeply sampled blood TCRbeta repertoires from subjects exposed to, actively infected with, or recovered from COVID-19. The repertoires were made available in a free public database intended to serve as a resource for research on the immune response to SARS-CoV-2. Samples came from the ongoing ImmuneRACE study (first 160 participants) plus 1,254 subjects from 6 global collaborators. Nearly every sample came with metadata listing a de-identified subject ID, COVID-19 status, age in years and sex. Where available, HLA class I and class II types were taken from metadata supplied by the sample provider and were not determined by assay-based typing.

Unmatched junction bases come to 4, with V trimmed by 0 bases and J by 7 bases. The germline V gene (reference sequence) sets CDR1 to MNHNY and CDR2 to SVGAGI. The CDR3 holds 16 amino acids from the cysteine to the phenylalanine. Only the CDR3 portion is preserved as DNA: 48 bases, with reading frame beginning at the first base. The collaborating institutions used their own protocols to collect whole blood in K2EDTA tubes. For TCRbeta analysis, collaborators shipped samples in one of three forms: frozen whole blood, isolated PBMCs, or DNA extracted from either of those sample types. TCRbeta CDR3 regions were amplified from genomic DNA by means of the immunoSEQ Assay, a bias-controlled multiplex PCR. Per the authors' processing: Nucleated cell counts per sample were estimated from amplification of reference gene primers within the assay. To quantify the absolute abundance of each unique TCRbeta CDR3 rearrangement, sequence reads were collapsed and filtered. For each sample, productive Simpson clonality was calculated as the square root of Simpson's diversity index across productive rearrangements. Drawn from immuneACCESS, this table holds only the in-frame rearrangements with V and J called that TCRdb kept. Clones are partly lost; checked studies trace under half to an unresolved V gene and leave the rest unexplained. V, J and clone size were drawn from that table, and D and trimming were deduced from the DNA. The sample table shows roughly 130,000 clones, and roughly 90% are seen once. About 4% of the sample belongs to the ten largest clones.

As concerns this clone: Its specific antigen is unknown. Base qualities are not recorded, but no much larger clone differs from it by a single base.

What the study reported, not specific to this receptor: Clinical and demographic metadata were provided uncurated, with the amount varying by source and participant.

The V and J segments used are TRBV6-6 and TRBJ2-1; 12 junctional bases match TRBD2. The receptor comes from a middle-aged man with active COVID-19. Sequencing was carried out using peripheral blood. The CDR3: CASSYSLAGGQNEQFF. The sequenced DNA: TGTGCCAGCAGTTACTCGCTAGCGGGGGGGCAGAATGAGCAGTTCTTC.